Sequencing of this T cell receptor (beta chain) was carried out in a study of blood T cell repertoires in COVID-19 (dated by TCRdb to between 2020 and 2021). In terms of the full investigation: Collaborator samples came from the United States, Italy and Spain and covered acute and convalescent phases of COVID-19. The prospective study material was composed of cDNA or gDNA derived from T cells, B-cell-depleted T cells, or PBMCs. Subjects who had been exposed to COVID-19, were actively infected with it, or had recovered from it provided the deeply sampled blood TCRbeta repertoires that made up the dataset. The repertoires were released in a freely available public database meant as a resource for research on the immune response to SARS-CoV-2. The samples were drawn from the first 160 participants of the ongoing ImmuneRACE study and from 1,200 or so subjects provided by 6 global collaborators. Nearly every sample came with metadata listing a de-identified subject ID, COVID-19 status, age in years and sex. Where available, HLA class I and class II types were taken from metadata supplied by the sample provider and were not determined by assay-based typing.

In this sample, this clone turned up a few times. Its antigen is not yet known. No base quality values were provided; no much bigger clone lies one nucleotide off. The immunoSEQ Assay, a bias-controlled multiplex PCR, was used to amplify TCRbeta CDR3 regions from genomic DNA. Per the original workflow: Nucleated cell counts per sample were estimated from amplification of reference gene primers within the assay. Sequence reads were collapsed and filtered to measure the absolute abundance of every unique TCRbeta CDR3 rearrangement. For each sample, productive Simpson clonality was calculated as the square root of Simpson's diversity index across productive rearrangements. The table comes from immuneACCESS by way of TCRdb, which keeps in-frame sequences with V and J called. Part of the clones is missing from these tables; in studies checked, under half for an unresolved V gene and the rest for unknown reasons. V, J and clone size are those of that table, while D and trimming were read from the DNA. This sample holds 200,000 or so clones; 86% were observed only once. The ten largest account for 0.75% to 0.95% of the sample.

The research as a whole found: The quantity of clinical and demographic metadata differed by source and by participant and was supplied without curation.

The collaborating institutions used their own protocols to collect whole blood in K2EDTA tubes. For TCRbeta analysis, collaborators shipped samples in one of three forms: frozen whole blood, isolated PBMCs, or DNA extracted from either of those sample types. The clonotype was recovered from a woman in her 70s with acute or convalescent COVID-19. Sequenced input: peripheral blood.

The CDR3 protein: CASSFNGQGRSPLHF. The nucleotide sequence reads TGTGCCAGCAGTTTCAATGGACAGGGAAGGTCACCCCTCCACTTT. The chain couples TRBV6-2 or TRBV6-3 to TRBJ1-6; TRBD1 lines up with 8 middle nucleotides. The junction shows trimming of 4 bases on V and 10 bases on J, and the gene matches do not reach 9 bases of it. CDR1 and CDR2, per the germline V gene, are MNHEY and SVGEGT. Taken from cysteine to phenylalanine, the CDR3 has 15 residues. Of all the DNA, just the CDR3 is kept, 45 bases in frame from base 1.